These 12 T cell receptor beta chains were sequenced from one sample in a study of OX40 agonist ivuxolimab in advanced cancers. The data were produced by immunoSEQ multiplex PCR, yet TCRdb's version contains in-frame clones alone and is incomplete. The sample has just over 60,000 clones; 85% to 95% are singletons. Sequences were derived from CD4+ or CD8+ T cells sorted from blood, sampled in a trial of the OX40 agonist ivuxolimab. The receptors here all came from an adult with an advanced solid tumor such as melanoma, head and neck, liver or kidney cancer.

The gene calls are TRBV6-5 and TRBJ1-1; 7 nucleotides agree with TRBD1. The V gene end was trimmed by 2 bases and the J gene end by 0 bases; junction bases not matched to a gene: 0. There are 14 residues in the CDR3. Germline lookup yields CDR1 MNHEY and CDR2 SVGAGI. Written as DNA, the CDR3 is TGTGCCAGCAGTTACCAGGGGGTGAACACTGAAGCTTTCTTT. It encodes CASSYQGVNTEAFF.

The chain employs TRBV9 and TRBJ2-1; TRBD2 matches 7 bases. V was clipped by 6 bases and J by 7 bases; unmatched bases: 7. The CDR3 has 13 residues. Germline-derived CDR1 and CDR2 are SGDLS and YYNGEE. The CDR3 region has the DNA TGTGCCAGCACTCGTGCGGGAGTGAATGAGCAGTTCTTC. Encoded protein: CASTRAGVNEQFF.

The J gene is TRBJ2-1, the V gene TRBV4-1; 7 nucleotides align to TRBD2. The J segment lost 1 base and the V segment lost 4 bases, leaving 10 bases of the junction unmatched. CDR1 is MGHRA, CDR2 YSYEKL, per germline. The CDR3 extends over 17 amino acids. The CDR3 region has the DNA TGCGCCAGCAGCCCCTCAATAGTTAGCGGGTCCTACAATGAGCAGTTCTTC. Amino acid sequence: CASSPSIVSGSYNEQFF.

The chain recombines TRBV19 with TRBJ2-1; no clear D. The CDR3 covers 14 residues. Germline values: CDR1 LNHDA, CDR2 SQIVND (reference sequence). Trimming removed 3 bases from V and 5 bases from J, with 11 bases in between. Here the CDR3 reads CASSITGRNNEQFF. CDR3 in DNA: TGTGCCAGTAGTATTACCGGACGAAACAATGAGCAGTTCTTC.

This CDR3 reads CASSQVREEGYEQYF. DNA of the CDR3: TGCGCCAGCAGCCAAGTTAGGGAGGAAGGCTACGAGCAGTACTTC. The chain recombines TRBV4-3 with TRBJ2-7; D may be TRBD2 (6 bases). This CDR3 is 15 amino acids long. Trimming took off 1 base at V and 3 bases at J, with 13 bases between the two ends. Germline V lookup: CDR1 LGHNA, CDR2 YSLEER.

The chain joins TRBV28 to TRBJ2-5; 8 bases are shared with TRBD2. V lost 5 bases and J lost 5; bases outside the gene matches: 10. Germline lookup yields CDR1 MDHEN and CDR2 SYDVKM. CDR3 length: 15 amino acids. The CDR3 sequence is CASSLLSGGPETQYF. CDR3 coding DNA: TGTGCCAGCAGTCTCTTATCGGGAGGGCCGGAGACCCAGTACTTC. Filled out from reference TRBV28 and TRBJ2-5, the complete variable domain reads DVKVTQSSRYLVKRTGEKVFLECVQDMDHENMFWYRQDPGLGLRLIYFSYDVKMKEKGDIPEGYSVSREKKERFSLILESASTNQTSMYLCASSLLSGGPETQYFGPGTRLLVL.

The chain joins TRBV7-8 to TRBJ1-2; 12 nucleotides line up with TRBD1. Germline loops: CDR1 SGHVS, CDR2 FQNEAQ. The CDR3 totals 14 residues. V shed 4 bases, J shed 5 bases, and the junction held 2 bases outside the gene matches. The CDR3 DNA is TGTGCCAGCAGCTGGGACAGGGGGCAGTATGGCTACACCTTC. It translates to CASSWDRGQYGYTF. The full variable domain, in which reference TRBV7-8 and TRBJ1-2 provide the parts outside the CDR3, is GAGVSQSPRYKVAKRGQDVALRCDPISGHVSLFWYQQALGQGPEFLTYFQNEAQLDKSGLPSDRFFAERPEGSVSTLKIQRTQQEDSAVYLCASSWDRGQYGYTFGSGTRLTVV.

This clone was counted only a few times. The rearrangement links TRBV6-4 to TRBJ2-1; 11 bases map to TRBD1. Germline lookup yields CDR1 MRHNA and CDR2 SNTAGT. V shed 5 bases, J shed 6 bases, and the junction held 3 bases outside the gene matches. This CDR3 has 14 residues. The CDR3 DNA reads TGTGCCAGCAGTCCGGGACAGGGGGGCAATGAGCAGTTCTTC. It encodes CASSPGQGGNEQFF.

The chain employs TRBV5-5 and TRBJ1-1; the match to TRBD1 covers 8 bases. V was clipped by 4 bases and J by 1 base; unmatched bases: 6. Germline assignment: CDR1 SGHKS and CDR2 YYEKEE (reference sequence). The length of the CDR3 is 15 residues. DNA for the CDR3: TGTGCCAGCAGCGTGATGACAGGGGCGAACACTGAAGCTTTCTTT. This codes for CASSVMTGANTEAFF.

This chain joins TRBV28 and TRBJ1-2; D ambiguous. Trimming left V 3 bases short and J 6 bases short, with 11 bases between. CDR3 length: 13 residues. Germline values: CDR1 MDHEN, CDR2 SYDVKM. CDR3 nucleotides: TGTGCCAGCAGTTTGATTGTTTACCATGGCTACACCTTC. Its translation is CASSLIVYHGYTF.

The chain combines TRBV28 with TRBJ1-5; D uncertain. V was clipped by 2 bases and J by 5 bases, with 7 bases between them. The CDR3 runs 13 residues. Germline CDR1 MDHEN, CDR2 SYDVKM. The CDR3 here is CASSLGVYQPQHF. CDR3 DNA sequence: TGTGCCAGCAGTTTAGGGGTCTATCAGCCCCAGCATTTT.

The V gene is TRBV18, the J gene TRBJ1-2; D is unresolved. The CDR3 loop spans 17 amino acids. From germline, CDR1 is KGHSH and CDR2 LQKENI. Trimming cost V 0 bases and J 4 bases, with 18 bases left between them. CDR3 loop: CASSPPPAASRTYGYTF. Written as DNA, the CDR3 is TGTGCCAGCTCACCACCCCCCGCTGCGAGCCGAACCTATGGCTACACCTTC.